A selection of T cell receptor beta chains follows, all from one sample in a study of human T cells and chemical hapten exposure. One entry per CDR3 protein results from TCRdb running MiXCR on the RACE reads. The sample lists roughly 120,000 distinct CDR3 sequences, roughly 9% occurring once. Sequences were obtained from whole blood. The receptor set was obtained from a male donor in good health. Some clones in this sample may be carry-over from other donors' samples. Both conserved end residues are part of each CDR3. The D gene is left open where the match is weak. Size values are once, few and many counts, or a class for expanded clones, and some rows have none.

clone size: .
V gene: TRBV19
D gene: TRBD1
J gene: TRBJ2-1
CDR3 protein: CASSIDRGRGNEQFF
CDR3 DNA: TGTGCCAGTAGTATAGACAGGGGGCGAGGCAATGAGCAGTTCTTC

clone size: .
V gene: TRBV4-2
D gene: .
J gene: TRBJ1-6
CDR3 protein: CASSQLQYNSPLHF
CDR3 DNA: TGTGCCAGCAGCCAACTACAGTATAATTCACCCCTCCACTTT

clone size: .
V gene: TRBV4-3
D gene: .
J gene: TRBJ1-2
CDR3 protein: CASSQGPDYTF
CDR3 DNA: TGCGCCAGCAGCCAAGGGCCCGACTACACCTTC

clone size: many
V gene: TRBV7-9
D gene: TRBD2
J gene: TRBJ2-1
CDR3 protein: CASSLIWGARTPGGGNEQFF
CDR3 DNA: TGTGCCAGCAGCTTAATTTGGGGTGCTCGGACCCCGGGAGGTGGTAATGAGCAGTTCTTC

clone size: few
V gene: TRBV6-2/TRBV6-3
D gene: .
J gene: TRBJ2-7
CDR3 protein: CASTTASYEQYF
CDR3 DNA: TGTGCCAGCACGACAGCCTCCTACGAGCAGTACTTC

clone size: few
V gene: TRBV2
D gene: .
J gene: TRBJ2-7
CDR3 protein: CASITTLAVSYEQYF
CDR3 DNA: TGTGCCAGCATCACAACACTAGCTGTATCCTACGAGCAGTACTTC

clone size: few
V gene: TRBV11-1
D gene: .
J gene: TRBJ2-7
CDR3 protein: CASSFRQDYEQYF
CDR3 DNA: TGTGCCAGCAGCTTCCGACAAGACTACGAGCAGTACTTC

clone size: few
V gene: TRBV19
D gene: TRBD1
J gene: TRBJ2-4
CDR3 protein: CASKGTGNIQYF
CDR3 DNA: TGTGCCAGCAAGGGGACAGGGAACATTCAGTACTTC

clone size: few
V gene: TRBV20-1
D gene: .
J gene: TRBJ1-1
CDR3 protein: CSARGPRTEAFF
CDR3 DNA: TGCAGTGCTAGAGGGCCGCGGACTGAAGCTTTCTTT

clone size: few
V gene: TRBV7-2
D gene: TRBD2
J gene: TRBJ2-3
CDR3 protein: CASSLLGGSPTDTQYF
CDR3 DNA: TGTGCCAGCAGCTTACTGGGGGGGTCCCCCACAGATACGCAGTATTTT

clone size: few
V gene: TRBV11-2
D gene: .
J gene: TRBJ2-3
CDR3 protein: CASSLRGTAPDTQYF
CDR3 DNA: TGTGCCAGCAGCTTGCGGGGAACGGCCCCAGATACGCAGTATTTT

clone size: .
V gene: TRBV2
D gene: .
J gene: TRBJ2-1
CDR3 protein: CASKRKVQMPSGNEQFF
CDR3 DNA: TGTGCCAGCAAAAGGAAAGTCCAAATGCCCTCGGGGAATGAGCAGTTCTTC

clone size: .
V gene: TRBV27
D gene: TRBD1
J gene: TRBJ2-7
CDR3 protein: CASSPGTAGWEQYF
CDR3 DNA: TGTGCCAGCAGCCCCGGGACAGCCGGATGGGAGCAGTACTTC

clone size: many
V gene: TRBV14
D gene: TRBD2
J gene: TRBJ2-5
CDR3 protein: CASSRGLGETQYF
CDR3 DNA: TGTGCCAGCAGCCGAGGACTAGGAGAGACCCAGTACTTC

clone size: many
V gene: TRBV4-3
D gene: TRBD2
J gene: TRBJ2-1
CDR3 protein: CASSQEGLAEYNEQFF
CDR3 DNA: TGCGCCAGCAGCCAAGAAGGACTAGCGGAGTACAATGAGCAGTTCTTC

clone size: few
V gene: TRBV2
D gene: TRBD1
J gene: TRBJ1-5
CDR3 protein: CASSQGQGSQPQHF
CDR3 DNA: TGTGCCAGCAGTCAAGGACAGGGCAGTCAGCCCCAGCATTTT

clone size: few
V gene: TRBV3-1
D gene: TRBD1
J gene: TRBJ2-7
CDR3 protein: CASSPGTGPGYEQYF
CDR3 DNA: TGTGCCAGCAGCCCCGGGACAGGGCCAGGCTACGAGCAGTACTTC

clone size: many
V gene: TRBV3-1
D gene: TRBD1
J gene: TRBJ2-4
CDR3 protein: CASSQVPGTGEGRNIQYF
CDR3 DNA: TGTGCCAGCAGCCAAGTCCCAGGGACAGGGGAAGGAAGGAACATTCAGTACTTC

clone size: .
V gene: TRBV4-3
D gene: .
J gene: TRBJ1-1
CDR3 protein: CASSQDLNPTEAFF
CDR3 DNA: TGCGCCAGCAGCCAGGATCTCAACCCCACTGAAGCTTTCTTT